These 21 T cell receptor beta chains came from one sample sequenced in a study of cytomegalovirus exposure and HLA in healthy donors. The PCR made use of 60 Vbeta and 13 Jbeta primers. The method was immunoSEQ multiplex PCR; TCRdb's version includes in-frame clones alone and lacks a portion of them. The table includes approximately 100,000 clones, roughly 71% detected once. The sample comprised PBMCs. These receptors were taken from a male donor in good health and CMV-seropositive.

The gene calls are TRBV6-1 and TRBJ2-1; 9 bases are a match to TRBD2. CDR1 and CDR2 (germline): MNHNS, SASEGT. V trimming: 3 bases; J trimming: 5 bases; junction bases outside the gene matches: 5. The CDR3 totals 15 residues. For the CDR3, the DNA is TGTGCCAGCAGTGACCAAGCGGGAGGTAACAATGAGCAGTTCTTC. It yields the protein CASSDQAGGNNEQFF.

The rearrangement uses TRBV6-6 and TRBJ2-7; 7 bases match TRBD1. This CDR3 is built from 15 residues. Germline loops: CDR1 MNHNY, CDR2 SVGAGI (reference sequence). J lost 5 bases, V lost 8 bases, and 15 bases had no gene match. CDR3 bases: TGTGCCAGCGGGTTACCGACGACAGGGTTCGACGAGCAGTACTTC. Protein: CASGLPTTGFDEQYF.

V usage is TRBV15 and J usage is TRBJ1-5; 7 bases map to TRBD1. J gave up 3 bases and V 2 bases, and 16 bases lay outside the gene matches. Looked up from germline, CDR1 is LNHNV and CDR2 is YYDKDF (reference sequence). This CDR3 region has 19 residues. The chain's CDR3 is CATSRTPGRGPDYNQPQHF. The CDR3 DNA is TGTGCCACCAGCAGAACCCCCGGGAGGGGGCCAGATTACAATCAGCCCCAGCATTTT.

The rearrangement uses TRBV7-2 and TRBJ2-7, with 8 bases lining up with TRBD2. V dropped 5 bases and J dropped 4; count of bases not matched to a gene: 10. The germline gives CDR1 SGHTA, CDR2 FQGNSA. This CDR3 comprises 15 residues. The CDR3 loop reads CASSPGGAGGYEQYF. The CDR3 coding sequence is TGTGCCAGCAGCCCGGGGGGGGCGGGAGGATACGAGCAGTACTTC.

The chain has TRBV6-5 and TRBJ1-2, with 10 bases that match TRBD1. CDR1 is MNHEY and CDR2 is SVGAGI in the germline V gene. V trimming: 2 bases; J trimming: 4 bases; junction bases outside the gene matches: 1. The CDR3 runs 14 residues. The CDR3 spells CASSYRDRGYGYTF. The CDR3 region has the DNA TGTGCCAGCAGTTACCGGGACAGGGGCTATGGCTACACCTTC.

The rearrangement uses TRBV7-6 and TRBJ2-7; 9 nucleotides line up with TRBD2. The CDR3 has 14 amino acids. The V and J ends lost 5 bases and 0 bases, in that order; junction bases with no gene match: 2. The germline CDR1 and CDR2 sequences are SGHVS and FNYEAQ. In DNA form, the CDR3 reads TGTGCCAGCAGCACTAGCGGGTCCTCCTACGAGCAGTACTTC. It yields the protein CASSTSGSSYEQYF.

The chain combines TRBV7-9 with TRBJ1-3; no firm D call. V lost 3 bases, J lost 3 bases, and 6 bases lay in between. This CDR3 has 13 amino acids. The germline CDR1 and CDR2 sequences are SEHNR and FQNEAQ (reference sequence). The CDR3 DNA reads TGTGCCAGCAGCTTCCAACTTGGAAACACCATATATTTT. Its protein product is CASSFQLGNTIYF.

This clone was seen just once. The CDR3: CASSLEAGGGYEQYF. CDR3 sequence (DNA): TGTGCCAGCAGCTTAGAGGCGGGAGGGGGCTACGAGCAGTACTTC. The rearrangement links TRBV7-2 to TRBJ2-7, with TRBD2 matching 9 bases. Germline trimming cut 1 base from V and 3 bases from J; bases unmatched to any gene: 4. The CDR3 sequence is 15 residues long. Germline CDR1 SGHTA, CDR2 FQGNSA.

This clone was counted once. This chain joins TRBV9 and TRBJ2-6, with TRBD1 identical over 8 bases. The CDR3 loop spans 19 amino acids. Unmatched junction bases numbered 11, after V lost 0 bases and J lost 3 bases. In germline, CDR1 is SGDLS, CDR2 YYNGEE. Here the CDR3 reads CASSVEKGRGLNGANVLTF. CDR3 DNA sequence: TGTGCCAGCAGCGTAGAAAAGGGCAGGGGGCTGAATGGGGCCAACGTCCTGACTTTC.

This clone has more than one count but fewer than ten. The rearrangement joins TRBV2 to TRBJ2-5; 14 bases are a match to TRBD2. With V trimmed by 5 bases and J by 4 bases, 6 bases remained unmatched. The CDR3 length is 16 residues. CDR1 and CDR2 from the germline V gene are SNHLY and FYNNEI. The DNA for the CDR3 is TGTGCCAGCAGTACGGGACTAGCGGGAGTAGGAGAGACCCAGTACTTC. Its protein is CASSTGLAGVGETQYF.

The rearrangement joins TRBV7-9 to TRBJ2-5; the D is unclear. The CDR3 sequence is 11 residues long. Germline V gene data show CDR1 as SEHNR and CDR2 as FQNEAQ (reference sequence). The V gene lost 7 bases and the J gene lost 5 bases, with 8 bases spanning the gap. CDR3 in amino acids: CASTRSETQYF. The CDR3 bases are TGTGCCAGCACCCGGAGCGAGACCCAGTACTTC. The whole variable domain, remainder taken from reference TRBV7-9 and TRBJ2-5, is DTGVSQNPRHKITKRGQNVTFRCDPISEHNRLYWYRQTLGQGPEFLTYFQNEAQLEKSRLLSDRFSAERPKGSFSTLEIQRTEQGDSAMYLCASTRSETQYFGPGTRLLVL.

V is TRBV29-1 and J is TRBJ2-7, with D possibly being TRBD1 (6 bases). V was pared by 6 bases and J by 0 bases, with 27 bases between. This CDR3 comprises 18 residues. CDR1 is SQVTM, CDR2 ANQGSEA, per germline. In nucleotides, the CDR3 is TGCAGCGTACAACGTGGTGACCGACCCGACAGGAGCTCCTACGAGCAGTACTTC. Its protein product is CSVQRGDRPDRSSYEQYF.

This clone was seen only a few times. The chain has TRBV7-2 and TRBJ1-5; D may be TRBD1 (6 bases). Germline CDR1 reads SGHTA; CDR2 reads FQGNSA. Trimming took 4 bases from V and 3 from J, leaving 16 bases between them. CDR3 length: 16 residues. In nucleotides, the CDR3 is TGTGCCAGCAGCTCAGAGGAACAGGGATCCAATCAGCCCCAGCATTTT. It yields the protein CASSSEEQGSNQPQHF.

The gene calls are TRBV27 and TRBJ2-1, with a tentative D call TRBD1 (7 bases). The ends were cut back, 6 bases at V and 4 bases at J, with 13 bases in the middle. This CDR3 has 14 amino acids. Germline CDR1 is MNHEY and CDR2 is SMNVEV (reference sequence). CDR3 sequence (DNA): TGTGCCAGCAGCGGCGGGGACAGATACAATGAGCAGTTCTTC. Translated, it gives CASSGGDRYNEQFF.

This rearrangement joins TRBV5-1 to TRBJ2-1, with 9 bases matching TRBD1. Germline V gene sequence: CDR1 SGHRS, CDR2 YFSETQ. The CDR3 covers 16 residues. V lost 4 bases and J lost 4; bases outside the gene matches: 9. The CDR3 protein is CASSPYGQGTYNEQFF. For the CDR3, the DNA is TGCGCCAGCAGCCCCTATGGACAGGGGACTTACAATGAGCAGTTCTTC.

The J gene is TRBJ1-3, the V gene TRBV9; 8 bases are a match to TRBD1. CDR1 is SGDLS, CDR2 YYNGEE, per germline. The trim removed 3 bases at V and 7 bases at J, leaving 9 bases unmatched. The CDR3 sequence is 15 residues long. This CDR3 is CASSAEGQGRNTIYF. The CDR3 coding sequence is TGTGCCAGCAGCGCCGAAGGACAGGGAAGGAACACCATATATTTT. Full variable domain (remainder filled in from reference TRBV9 and TRBJ1-3): DSGVTQTPKHLITATGQRVTLRCSPRSGDLSVYWYQQSLDQGLQFLIQYYNGEERAKGNILERFSAQQFPDLHSELNLSSLELGDSALYFCASSAEGQGRNTIYFGEGSWLTVV.

The rearrangement uses TRBV2 and TRBJ2-7; 11 nucleotides line up with TRBD2. The CDR3 has 14 amino acids. V shed 7 bases, J shed 3 bases, and the junction held 5 bases outside the gene matches. The germline V gene has CDR1 SNHLY and CDR2 FYNNEI. CDR3 bases: TGTGCCAGCAATACCGGGACTAGCGGCTACGAGCAGTACTTC. The encoded protein is CASNTGTSGYEQYF.

The chain combines TRBV7-6 with TRBJ2-7; D is possibly TRBD2 (6 bases). V was shortened by 1 base and J by 0 bases, with 7 bases between the two germline ends. CDR1 is SGHVS, CDR2 FNYEAQ, per germline. CDR3 length: 14 residues. The CDR3 DNA follows: TGTGCCAGCAGCTTAGGGACTAACTCCTACGAGCAGTACTTC. Residues: CASSLGTNSYEQYF.

The J gene is TRBJ2-7, the V gene TRBV6-5; the D gene is possibly TRBD2 (6 bases). Germline values: CDR1 MNHEY, CDR2 SVGAGI. V was cut by 10 bases and J by 2 bases, with 9 bases left in between. The CDR3 has 11 amino acids. CDR3 sequence (DNA): TGTGCCACCCGGGGGACCTACGAGCAGTACTTC. Its translation is CATRGTYEQYF.

In this sample, this clone turned up a few times. The chain uses TRBV6-5 and TRBJ2-2, with 9 bases fitting TRBD1. CDR1 is MNHEY, CDR2 SVGAGI, per germline. With 6 bases clipped from V and 7 bases from J, the junction kept 9 bases outside the gene matches. The length of the CDR3 is 15 residues. The chain's CDR3 is CASRPGTGPYGELFF. CDR3 nucleotides: TGTGCCAGCAGGCCCGGGACAGGGCCCTACGGGGAGCTGTTTTTT.

The rearrangement links TRBV15 to TRBJ2-7; the D is unclear. Germline-derived CDR1 and CDR2 are LNHNV and YYDKDF (reference sequence). Trimming removed 3 bases from V and 0 bases from J, with 15 bases in between. This CDR3 spans 16 amino acids. The CDR3: CATSRSRAPSSYEQYF. The CDR3 DNA reads as TGTGCCACCAGCAGGTCTAGAGCCCCCAGCTCCTACGAGCAGTACTTC.